Shown below are 8 T cell receptor beta chains from a single sample sequenced in a study of blood T cell repertoires in COVID-19. The repertoire was sequenced with immunoSEQ multiplex PCR; TCRdb's copy has only in-frame clones and lacks some. The data hold some 190,000 clones, with about 85% observed a single time. Sequenced input: peripheral blood. These TCRs come from a woman in her fifties or sixties with acute or convalescent COVID-19.

The CDR3 DNA is TGCGCCAGCAGCACCAGCTCCTACGAGCAGTACTTC. Its protein is CASSTSSYEQYF. The V call is TRBV5-1, the J call TRBJ2-7; D call uncertain. Germline CDR1 SGHRS, CDR2 YFSETQ. This CDR3 spans 12 amino acids. Deletions cut 4 bases from V and 0 bases from J, with 5 bases between.

Regarding this clone: Mismatch with germline at one junction end may stem from a read error. The chain combines TRBV9 with TRBJ2-7, with D possibly TRBD2 on 6 matching bases. Germline loops: CDR1 SGDLS, CDR2 YYNGEE. The CDR3 has 14 amino acids. CDR3 sequence: CASSVATEGGTLRF. CDR3 coding DNA: TGTGCCAGCAGCGTAGCAACGGAGGGTGGGACCCTTCGCTTC.

CDR3 DNA sequence: TGTGCCAGCAGCTTAGCGAGGGGCAGGGGAAAGGCAGATACGCAGTATTTT. It codes for CASSLARGRGKADTQYF. The chain employs TRBV7-9 and TRBJ2-3, with D perhaps matching TRBD1 (6 bases). V shed 0 bases and J shed 4 bases, with 17 bases lying between them. The CDR3 spans 17 residues. Germline CDR1 SEHNR, CDR2 FQNEAQ (reference sequence).

This chain joins TRBV2 and TRBJ1-1, with D perhaps matching TRBD1 (5 bases). V dropped 7 bases and J dropped 0 bases, with 15 bases sitting between them. The CDR3 is 15 residues long. CDR1 and CDR2 (germline): SNHLY, FYNNEI. The CDR3 spells CASTGGGTMNTEAFF. CDR3 DNA sequence: TGTGCCAGCACCGGGGGAGGCACTATGAACACTGAAGCTTTCTTT.

This clone appeared a few times. V is TRBV19 and J is TRBJ1-1; no definite D call. Germline V CDR1 and CDR2: LNHDA, SQIVND (reference sequence). CDR3 length: 17 residues. The V end lost 7 bases, the J end lost 5 bases, and 26 bases lay between the germline ends. The CDR3 nucleotides are TGTGCCAGTATCCCTCGAACCTCTGACGCTTCGGGAACTGAAGCTTTCTTT. Translation: CASIPRTSDASGTEAFF.

V usage is TRBV7-9 and J usage is TRBJ2-1, with TRBD1 identical over 9 bases. V lost 5 bases, J lost 7 bases, and 15 bases stayed unmatched. CDR3 length: 17 residues. CDR1 SEHNR and CDR2 FQNEAQ come from the germline V gene (reference sequence). CDR3 DNA: TGTGCCAGCAGCCCCATTTGGGGACAGGGTCTTGAAAATGAGCAGTTCTTC. It specifies CASSPIWGQGLENEQFF.

This clone has just one count. The chain uses TRBV28 and TRBJ2-2; 12 bases agree with TRBD2. This CDR3 is built from 18 residues. V was clipped by 3 bases and J by 1 base; unmatched bases: 6. CDR1 MDHEN and CDR2 SYDVKM come from the germline V gene. The CDR3 nucleotides read TGTGCCAGCAGTTTCGGTCTAGCGGGAGGGGTGAACACCGGGGAGCTGTTTTTT. This codes for CASSFGLAGGVNTGELFF.

The rearrangement links TRBV28 to TRBJ2-3, with unresolved D. The germline V gene has CDR1 MDHEN and CDR2 SYDVKM. This CDR3 has 14 amino acids. Trimming stripped 2 bases from V and 4 bases from J, with 10 bases between. In nucleotides, the CDR3 is TGTGCCAGCAGTTTACCGCTAGGAGCAGATACGCAGTATTTT. It encodes CASSLPLGADTQYF.